This TCR beta chain was captured in a study of beta chain features in type 1 diabetes (dated by TCRdb to 2016 to 2019). About the study as a whole: Patients and healthy donors did not differ in mean age, gender distribution, total cell number or subset yield. A total of 85 million to 140 million sorted cells were examined across all samples, and a strong correlation was observed between cell number per subset and RNA yield. In the study, TCRB repertoires of sorted circulating CD4+ T cell subsets from recently diagnosed type 1 diabetes patients were compared with those of matched healthy donors. Naive and central memory subsets were obtained from all 30 or so donors, but regulatory and stem cell-like memory subsets were isolated from only 8 patients and about eight healthy donors.

Overall study outcomes, separate from this receptor: HLA sub-analyses involved small numbers of individuals, so any influence of HLA type on TCRB rearrangement remained unresolved. At VDJ recombination sites, patients with type 1 diabetes made fewer insertions and deleted more nucleotides, a pattern implying thymic rearrangement abnormalities. Because cDNA was sequenced instead of genomic DNA, activated cells with high expression could be over-represented, although the groups did not differ in activation or CD3 levels. The naive, central memory and regulatory TCRB repertoires appeared to resemble one another more closely among patients than among healthy donors. PCR may preferentially amplify shorter templates, but because patient and control samples were amplified and corrected together, any resulting skew would affect both groups equally. A moderate but significant shortening of TCRB CDR3 length was observed in type 1 diabetes patients in all four CD4+ subsets.

The High Capacity cDNA Reverse Transcription Kit was used to reverse transcribe all of the isolated RNA, meaning that expressed TCRB transcripts were what got sequenced. Deep immunoSEQ sequencing was performed on naive, central memory and regulatory T cell samples, with an average of roughly 3.6 million total reads per sample. Sorted cells were lysed in RLT buffer and RNA was extracted with DNase-treated RNeasy Micro or Mini kits, depending on cell number. Each cell subset was processed separately to prevent cross-contamination, with patient and healthy donor samples processed together. Using the immunoSEQ multiplex PCR, TCRB sequences were amplified from cDNA into 87-bp fragments spanning the CDR3 region. Sequencing of the amplicons was performed on the Illumina HiSeq platform. In the paper's pipeline: Synthetic template baselines were used to correct PCR bias computationally, reads within Hamming distance 2 were collapsed, and singletons that could not be merged were discarded. By aligning reads against IMGT, V, D and J genes, CDR3 length, and insertions or deletions at six rearrangement sites were assigned. Within each subset, clonotype counts were normalized to the number of sorted cells before true diversity and Gini coefficients were calculated with the tcR R package. Repertoire sharing was quantified using the overlap coefficient calculated on TCRB nucleotide sequences. Out-of-frame TCRB sequences from naive cells were analyzed to stand in for the pre-selection repertoire. TCRdb took over this immuneACCESS table, retaining in-frame rearrangements with V and J assigned. Such tables are incomplete; in checked studies, under half of the missing clones stem from an unresolved V gene, and the remainder is unexplained. Clonal size and the V and J genes are those of that table, whereas D and trimming came from the DNA. The sample records 900,000 or so clones, roughly 17% of which are singletons. The ten largest clones add up to about 0.025% of the sample.

CDR1 and CDR2, per the germline V gene (reference sequence), are DFQATT and SNEGSKA. The CDR3, cysteine through phenylalanine, is 11 amino acids long. Only the CDR3 portion is preserved as DNA: 33 bases, with reading frame beginning at the first base. Trimming removed 7 bases from V and 5 bases from J, leaving 9 bases between the germline ends. Each donor gave one peripheral blood draw, averaging approximately 0.11 L, which was collected into heparinised tubes. Naive, central memory, regulatory and stem cell-like memory CD4+ T cells were sorted on a BD FACSAria II using a panel including CD45RO, CCR7, CD25, CD127, CD95 and CD27. Purity was above 95% for every sorted population. PBMCs were isolated right away by Lymphoprep density gradient centrifugation and were stained directly, without culture. So that batch effects would be minimized, each experiment stained and sorted samples in pairs, pairing one healthy donor with one patient.

In its sample, this clone was seen a few times. The antigen it binds to is not known. No much larger clone is present one base from it, and per-base qualities are unavailable. This sequence uses TRBV20-1 and TRBJ2-1; the D gene cannot be resolved reliably. The material sequenced was naive CD4+ T cells from blood. Per the publication, the cell subset or site label means: true naive CD4+ T cells. The TCR originated in a woman between 18 and 30 years old in good health. The DNA is as follows: TGCAGTGATAGCCTACACAATGAGCAGTTCTTC. It translates to CSDSLHNEQFF.